Below, 15 T cell receptor beta chains from the same sample are listed, as sequenced in a study of immune evolution from preneoplasia to lung adenocarcinoma. TCRdb's table, derived via immunoSEQ multiplex PCR, lists solely in-frame clones and lacks some. The sample records roughly 10,000 clones, approximately 80% being singletons. Sequencing used FFPE normal lung tissue adjacent to the tumor. These receptors came from a person in their 60s with lung adenocarcinoma. Some clones in this sample may be carry-over from other donors' samples.

The chain uses TRBV18 and TRBJ2-2, with D uncertain. Germline CDR1 reads KGHSH; CDR2 reads LQKENI. This CDR3 has 13 residues. Deletions cut 5 bases from V and 1 base from J, with 5 bases between. The CDR3 is CASSSENTGELFF. CDR3 coding DNA: TGTGCCAGCTCATCAGAGAACACCGGGGAGCTGTTTTTT.

The chain carries TRBV30 and TRBJ2-1; unclear D gene. CDR3 length: 11 amino acids. Germline loops: CDR1 GTSNPN, CDR2 SVGIG (reference sequence). With 3 bases removed from V and 8 bases from J, the gap between germline ends came to 8 bases. Here the CDR3 DNA reads TGTGCCTGGAGCAGGATCGATGAGCAGTTCTTC. Its protein is CAWSRIDEQFF. Filled out from reference TRBV30 and TRBJ2-1, the complete variable domain reads SQTIHQWPATLVQPVGSPLSLECTVEGTSNPNLYWYRQAAGRGLQLLFYSVGIGQISSEVPQNLSASRPQDRQFILSSKKLLLSDSGFYLCAWSRIDEQFFGPGTRLTVL.

This clone is categorized as large. The chain links TRBV2 to TRBJ2-1; D might be TRBD2 (5 bases). CDR1 and CDR2 from the germline V gene are SNHLY and FYNNEI. Trimming left V 6 bases short and J 6 bases short, with 9 bases between. The CDR3 has 12 residues. CDR3 protein: CASRIEGNEQFF. CDR3 nucleotides: TGTGCCAGCAGGATAGAGGGCAATGAGCAGTTCTTC.

This chain links TRBV7-2 with TRBJ2-2, with 7 bases fitting TRBD2. Trimming at V came to 7 bases and at J to 0 bases, leaving 8 bases not matched to a gene. CDR1 and CDR2 from the germline V gene are SGHTA and FQGNSA. This CDR3 has 16 amino acids. The CDR3 nucleotides are TGTGCCAGCACCCAAGACGGACTAGCGAACACCGGGGAGCTGTTTTTT. Its translation is CASTQDGLANTGELFF.

This clone was recorded a few times. The chain links TRBV4-1 to TRBJ2-1; 9 positions agree with TRBD2. CDR1 is MGHRA and CDR2 is YSYEKL in the germline V gene. V was clipped by 1 base and J by 5 bases; unmatched bases: 6. The CDR3 length is 16 residues. Written as DNA, the CDR3 is TGCGCCAGCAGCCAAGTTTCTAGCGGGGCCGACAATGAGCAGTTCTTC. Encoded protein: CASSQVSSGADNEQFF.

This sequence joins TRBV6-1 and TRBJ2-1; D is undetermined. V shed 8 bases and J shed 8 bases, with 10 bases lying between them. The CDR3 has 11 amino acids. Germline lookup yields CDR1 MNHNS and CDR2 SASEGT. The CDR3 loop reads CASGFRDEQFF. The CDR3 bases are TGTGCCAGCGGGTTTAGGGATGAGCAGTTCTTC.

The genes are TRBV7-2 and TRBJ1-2; no clear D. Germline V gene lookup returns CDR1 SGHTA and CDR2 FQGNSA. The CDR3 spans 13 residues. V lost 5 bases, J lost 2 bases, and 9 bases lay in between. CDR3 DNA sequence: TGTGCCAGCAGCCGATACACGAACTATGGCTACACCTTC. It is translated as CASSRYTNYGYTF.

This chain joins TRBV5-1 and TRBJ1-4; no clear D gene. This CDR3 spans 13 amino acids. Deletions cut 6 bases from V and 4 bases from J, with 10 bases between. The germline gives CDR1 SGHRS, CDR2 YFSETQ. The chain's CDR3 is CASTTDLNEKLFF. The CDR3 nucleotides are TGCGCCAGCACAACAGACCTTAATGAAAAACTGTTTTTT.

The chain joins TRBV28 to TRBJ1-3; TRBD1 might be the D (6 bases). This CDR3 is 15 amino acids long. Germline V CDR1 and CDR2: MDHEN, SYDVKM. Trimming took 5 bases from V and 3 from J, leaving 14 bases between them. Here the CDR3 reads CASSLPGADGNTIYF. Here the CDR3 DNA reads TGTGCCAGCAGTCTGCCGGGGGCGGATGGAAACACCATATATTTT.

This clone was seen more than once but under ten times. The chain employs TRBV28 and TRBJ1-1, with D unresolved. V lost 6 bases to trimming and J lost 0 bases, with 8 bases between them. The CDR3 totals 13 residues. Germline V gene data show CDR1 as MDHEN and CDR2 as SYDVKM. The CDR3 loop is CASSPQMNTEAFF. Written as DNA, the CDR3 is TGTGCCAGCAGCCCTCAGATGAACACTGAAGCTTTCTTT.

The chain employs TRBV7-9 and TRBJ1-2; D is unresolved. The V gene's germline CDR1 is SEHNR and CDR2 FQNEAQ (reference sequence). V shed 0 bases and J shed 5 bases, with 7 bases lying between them. The CDR3 runs to 13 residues. The CDR3 nucleotides read TGTGCCAGCAGCTTAGCAGGGAGGTATGGCTACACCTTC. Protein sequence: CASSLAGRYGYTF. Variable domain in full (rest from reference TRBV7-9 and TRBJ1-2): DTGVSQNPRHKITKRGQNVTFRCDPISEHNRLYWYRQTLGQGPEFLTYFQNEAQLEKSRLLSDRFSAERPKGSFSTLEIQRTEQGDSAMYLCASSLAGRYGYTFGSGTRLTVV.

The rearrangement links TRBV5-4 to TRBJ2-3; weak D call: TRBD2 (5 bases). The germline V gene encodes CDR1 SGHNT and CDR2 YYREEE (reference sequence). CDR3 length: 11 residues. Trimming removed 3 bases from V and 6 bases from J, with 5 bases in between. The CDR3 region is CASSWRDTQYF. Here the CDR3 DNA reads TGTGCCAGCAGCTGGAGGGATACGCAGTATTTT.

The chain uses TRBV11-2 and TRBJ1-1; possible D gene TRBD1, 5 bases. With 0 bases removed from V and 11 bases from J, the gap between germline ends came to 10 bases. The CDR3 covers 12 residues. Germline lookup yields CDR1 SGHAT and CDR2 FQNNGV. The CDR3 loop reads CASSLDKRGAFF. CDR3 coding DNA: TGTGCCAGCAGCTTAGATAAACGGGGGGCTTTCTTT.

This rearrangement joins TRBV27 to TRBJ2-2; TRBD1 aligns across 10 bases. V shed 8 bases, J shed 5 bases, and the junction held 5 bases outside the gene matches. Germline V gene data show CDR1 as MNHEY and CDR2 as SMNVEV (reference sequence). The CDR3 runs to 14 residues. This CDR3 reads CASWRDRGTGELFF. In DNA form, the CDR3 reads TGTGCCAGCTGGCGGGACAGGGGAACCGGGGAGCTGTTTTTT.

This clone is judged medium-sized. The chain carries TRBV28 and TRBJ1-5; 11 bases are shared with TRBD1. Per germline, CDR1 MDHEN and CDR2 SYDVKM. CDR3 size: 17 residues. Germline trimming cut 1 base from V and 4 bases from J; bases unmatched to any gene: 6. CDR3 nucleotides: TGTGCCAGCAGTTTATTTTGGACAGGGGGCTTTAATCAGCCCCAGCATTTT. Translated, it gives CASSLFWTGGFNQPQHF.